The source of this T cell receptor (beta chain) is a study of a mutant IDH1 vaccine in newly diagnosed glioma. CDR1 and CDR2 from the germline V gene are MNHEY and SMNVEV (reference sequence). The CDR3 is made up of 14 amino acids. Trimming cost V 5 bases and J 5 bases; bases outside gene matches: 3. Points on this clone: No antigen is known for it.

Time point defined: week 23, last vaccination. Mutant IDH1 20-mer peptide, at 300 ug, made up each vaccine dose, with topical imiquimod. The repertoire was sequenced with immunoSEQ multiplex PCR; TCRdb's copy has only in-frame clones and lacks some. Found here are roughly 29,000 clones, more than 70% of them singletons; the top ten hold approximately 7.6%. Sequenced here: PBMCs, sampled from a glioma patient whose treatment included an IDH1 peptide vaccine. The source of this sequence is a woman under 30 with glioma. The chain carries TRBV27 and TRBJ1-4, with TRBD1 matching 9 bases. The CDR3, as DNA: TGTGCCAGCAGTAGAGGGACAGGGAATGAAAAACTGTTTTTT. Residues: CASSRGTGNEKLFF.